The clone carrying this T cell receptor (beta chain) showed up just a few times. The antigen remains unidentified. Quantitative 5'-RACE with molecular barcodes generated TCR beta libraries. TCRdb ran MiXCR on the 5' RACE reads and lists one entry per CDR3 protein. The top ten clones hold about 14% of a sample with about 340,000 distinct CDR3 sequences, roughly 8% of them seen once. The sample belongs to a study of CD8 T cells in ankylosing spondylitis. Study-wide results and limits: CD8+ by phenotype, disease-linked clones were relatively rare in peripheral blood. Disease-linked clones reportedly showed significant enrichment in matched ankylosing spondylitis synovial fluid. Apparently characteristic of ankylosing spondylitis blood was a TCR beta motif (fewer than ten highly homologous variants).

CDR1 KGHDR and CDR2 SFDVKD come from the germline V gene. CDR3 size: 15 residues. V lost 5 bases and J lost 3; bases outside the gene matches: 5. This receptor was obtained from a male donor with ankylosing spondylitis. The chain carries TRBV24-1 and TRBJ2-1, with 8 bases identical to TRBD2. Sequenced: blood, either unsorted or a sorted T cell fraction (not recorded which). The CDR3 DNA is TGTGCCACCAGTGCCACTAGCGGAGTCTACAATGAGCAGTTCTTC. This sequence encodes CATSATSGVYNEQFF.